This T cell receptor (beta chain) was sequenced in a study of T cells after yellow fever vaccination. About the study: Libraries from low-cell-number fractions were prepared with the SMART-Seq v4 Ultra Low Input RNA kit.

This clonotype appeared many times. What it recognizes is unknown. MiXCR, run by TCRdb on the 5' RACE reads, gives a single entry per CDR3 protein. The data hold about 310,000 distinct CDR3 sequences, with less than 4.5% observed a single time. Trimming left V 6 bases short and J 3 bases short, with 10 bases between. CDR1 and CDR2 (germline): ENHRY, SYGVKD. This CDR3 comprises 13 residues. Whole-study findings and limits: The CD4 and CD8 compartments had a small share of their clonotypes in common.

This rearrangement joins TRBV10-3 to TRBJ2-3; no definite D call. Sequenced here: PBMCs, sampled on the day of the yellow fever booster vaccination. The receptor's source is a man aged 18 to 35 who received the YFV17D yellow fever vaccine. In DNA form, the CDR3 reads TGTGCCATCAGCCCACCCCGGACAGATACGCAGTATTTT. It specifies CAISPPRTDTQYF.